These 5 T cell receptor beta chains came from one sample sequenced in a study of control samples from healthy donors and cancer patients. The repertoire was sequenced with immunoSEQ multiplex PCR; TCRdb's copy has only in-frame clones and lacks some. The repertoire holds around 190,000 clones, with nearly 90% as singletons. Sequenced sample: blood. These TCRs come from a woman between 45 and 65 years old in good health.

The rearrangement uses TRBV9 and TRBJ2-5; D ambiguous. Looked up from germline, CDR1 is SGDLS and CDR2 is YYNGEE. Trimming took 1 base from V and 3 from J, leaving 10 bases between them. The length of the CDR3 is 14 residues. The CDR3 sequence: CASSVSPFKETQYF. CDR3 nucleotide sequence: TGTGCCAGCAGCGTATCCCCCTTCAAAGAGACCCAGTACTTC.

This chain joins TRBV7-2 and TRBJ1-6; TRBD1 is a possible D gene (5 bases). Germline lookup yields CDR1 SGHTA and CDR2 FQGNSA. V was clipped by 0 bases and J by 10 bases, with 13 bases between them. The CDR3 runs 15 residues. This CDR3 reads CASSLAQGRGSPLHF. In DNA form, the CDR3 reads TGTGCCAGCAGCTTAGCGCAGGGTCGGGGGTCACCCCTCCACTTT.

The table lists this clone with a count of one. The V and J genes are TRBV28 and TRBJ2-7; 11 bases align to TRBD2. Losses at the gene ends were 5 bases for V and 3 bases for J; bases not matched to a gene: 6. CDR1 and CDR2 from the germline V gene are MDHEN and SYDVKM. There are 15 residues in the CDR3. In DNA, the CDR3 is TGTGCCAGCAGTATACTAGCGGGGGCCAACTACGAGCAGTACTTC. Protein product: CASSILAGANYEQYF.

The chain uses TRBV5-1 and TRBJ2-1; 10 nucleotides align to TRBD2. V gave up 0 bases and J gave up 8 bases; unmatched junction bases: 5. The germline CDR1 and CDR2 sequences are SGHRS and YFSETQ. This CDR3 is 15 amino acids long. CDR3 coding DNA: TGCGCCAGCAGCTTGGCCAGCGGGGGGGCTTATGAGCAGTTCTTC. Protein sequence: CASSLASGGAYEQFF. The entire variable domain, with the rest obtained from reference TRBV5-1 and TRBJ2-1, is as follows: KAGVTQTPRYLIKTRGQQVTLSCSPISGHRSVSWYQQTPGQGLQFLFEYFSETQRNKGNFPGRFSGRQFSNSRSEMNVSTLELGDSALYLCASSLASGGAYEQFFGPGTRLTVL.

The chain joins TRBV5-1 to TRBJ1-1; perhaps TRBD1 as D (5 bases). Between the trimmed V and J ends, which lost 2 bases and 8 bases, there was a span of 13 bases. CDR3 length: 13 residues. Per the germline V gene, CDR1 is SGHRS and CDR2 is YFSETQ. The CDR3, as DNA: TGCGCCAGCAGCTTACAGGTAACCGAAGAAGCTTTCTTT. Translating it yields CASSLQVTEEAFF.